The clone carrying this T cell receptor (beta chain) turned up a few times. Antigen unknown. These data come from a study of cytomegalovirus exposure and HLA in healthy donors. The CDR3 spans 16 residues. V was pared by 0 bases and J by 5 bases, with 6 bases of the junction left unmatched. Per the germline V gene, CDR1 is MNHEY and CDR2 is SVGAGI. Whole-study findings and limits: Researchers reported from a later analysis that most CMV-associated TCR beta chains appeared HLA-restricted.

Primers for the PCR totalled 60 Vbeta and 13 Jbeta. Here immunoSEQ multiplex PCR was the method, and the copy in TCRdb shows in-frame clones only, minus some. The sample has fewer than 250,000 clones, roughly 81% seen once. The chain uses TRBV6-5 and TRBJ2-5; 10 bases align to TRBD2. The specimen sequenced was PBMCs. The receptor comes from a woman aged 25 to 39 in good health and CMV-seropositive. The CDR3 region has the DNA TGTGCCAGCAGTTACTCGCCTAGCGGGAGTGGGGAGACCCAGTACTTC. As protein: CASSYSPSGSGETQYF.